The sequence of this T cell receptor beta chain was determined in a study of T-cell memory formation after mild COVID-19. Whole-study results and caveats: Day 37-peaking second-wave clones had unconfirmed SARS-CoV-2 specificity. CD4+ contracting clones were mainly CM and EM; CD8+ ones, EMRA.

Germline CDR1 SGHRS, CDR2 YFSETQ. The CDR3 consists of 15 residues. Trimming took 0 bases from V and 6 from J, leaving 15 bases between them. Constant-segment primers were used for 5'RACE, and the resulting TCR alpha and TCR beta cDNA libraries carried sample barcodes and UMIs. TCRdb processed the 5' RACE reads anew with MiXCR; each CDR3 protein has one entry. The sample lists under 600,000 distinct CDR3 sequences; less than 25% were seen once. This clonotype was counted between two and nine times. Its target is unknown. The V gene is TRBV5-1, the J gene TRBJ1-2; D is possibly TRBD1 (5 bases). Sequenced material: PBMCs or a T cell subset sorted from them (not recorded which). This TCR came from an adult woman who had mild COVID-19 (a few samples of this study predate the infection). Cell type and time point are not known. The CDR3 protein is CASSLAGDVTNGYTF. The CDR3 DNA is TGCGCCAGCAGCTTGGCGGGGGATGTAACGAATGGCTACACCTTC.